This T cell receptor (beta chain) was identified in a study of T cell responses to AZD1222 COVID-19 vaccine. Whole-study context: The study pooled second doses at about 4 or about 12 weeks.

Measured with immunoSEQ multiplex PCR; TCRdb has only the in-frame clones, and not every one. This sample has 120,000 or so clones; 90% occur once, and the top ten carry 7.2%. Germline V gene data show CDR1 as SGHRS and CDR2 as YFSETQ. The CDR3 has 20 residues. V lost 0 bases and J lost 2, with 24 bases in between. Regarding this clone: Its matching antigen is unknown.

The study's findings and limits: Along spike, vaccine-associated CD4 TCRs were found throughout, with dominance at 160-218 and 743-854. In the spike-specific TCR repertoire, nearly half reportedly target unmutated variant regions. The study found Spike-specific TCR breadth and depth rose after two AZD1222 doses.

V usage is TRBV5-1 and J usage is TRBJ1-5; possible D gene TRBD1, 6 bases. The receptor comes from an adult in good health. The material sequenced was peripheral blood, taken on day 0 of AZD1222 vaccination. The CDR3 bases are TGCGCCAGCAGCTTGGCGGGGGCCCGACGCGGGGGAGAAGGCAATCAGCCCCAGCATTTT. It yields the protein CASSLAGARRGGEGNQPQHF.